This T cell receptor beta chain derives from a study of shared T cell receptors in the human thymus. Using immunoSEQ multiplex PCR, the repertoire was profiled, and TCRdb retains in-frame clones only, with some absent. The table lists 700,000 to 750,000 clones, over 75% of them singletons, with over 0.008% in the top ten. The V end was cut by 0 bases, the J end by 2 bases, with 13 bases between. CDR3 length: 16 amino acids. The germline V gene encodes CDR1 MNHNY and CDR2 SVGAGI (reference sequence). The sample was also linked to a second study, of human thymus T cells. In that study: Obtained as resections during corrective heart surgery, the thymus tissue was then studied. Blood and thymic repertoires both appeared biased in V and J gene usage.

Sequences were obtained from thymocytes. The clonotype was recovered from a girl under three years old with a congenital heart defect. J is TRBJ2-5 and V is TRBV6-6, with D unclear. The CDR3 DNA follows: TGTGCCAGCAGTTACTCGCCCCCAACTGGTCAAGAGACCCAGTACTTC. Its protein is CASSYSPPTGQETQYF.